This T cell receptor beta chain was captured in a study of post-analysis software for immune sequencing data. General study findings and limits: Those samples that were prepared in the same batch co-clustered strongly by F measure.

Carried by the TCR beta cDNA libraries were unique molecular identifiers. Starting from around 1 to 10 million T cells, the study yielded 450,000 to 500,000 cDNA molecules. TCRdb re-analysed the PCR reads in MiXCR, keeping a single row per CDR3 protein. In the table there are some 890,000 distinct CDR3 sequences, roughly half of which are singletons. In this sample, this clonotype turned up a few times. Its cognate antigen is unknown. The TCR sequence derives from a girl aged 10 to 17 with multiple sclerosis. The sequenced sample consisted of blood.

The DNA for the CDR3 is TGTGCCAGCAGCTTAGTTACTAGTGATTACGAGCAGTACTTC. Translation: CASSLVTSDYEQYF. V and J are TRBV7-9 and TRBJ2-7, with D possibly being TRBD2 (5 bases). There are 14 residues in the CDR3. Germline CDR1 reads SEHNR; CDR2 reads FQNEAQ (reference sequence). Trimming took 1 base from V and 4 from J, leaving 11 bases between them.